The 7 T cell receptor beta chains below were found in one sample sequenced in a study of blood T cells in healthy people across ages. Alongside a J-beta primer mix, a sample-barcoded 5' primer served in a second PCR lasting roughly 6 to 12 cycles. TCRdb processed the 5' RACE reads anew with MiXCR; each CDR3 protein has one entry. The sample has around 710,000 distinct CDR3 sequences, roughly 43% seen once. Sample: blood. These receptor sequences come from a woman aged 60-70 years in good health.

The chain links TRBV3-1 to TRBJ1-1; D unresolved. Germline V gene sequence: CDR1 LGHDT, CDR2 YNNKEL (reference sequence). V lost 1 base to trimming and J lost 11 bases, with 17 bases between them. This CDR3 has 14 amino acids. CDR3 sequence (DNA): TGTGCCAGCAGCCAAGGGGTGGGTCGTCTGGAGGCTTTCTTT. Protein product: CASSQGVGRLEAFF.

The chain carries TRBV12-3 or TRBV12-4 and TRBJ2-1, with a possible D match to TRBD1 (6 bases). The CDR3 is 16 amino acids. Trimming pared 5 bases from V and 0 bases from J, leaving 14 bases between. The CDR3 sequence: CASSPQGQSSYNEQFF. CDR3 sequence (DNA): TGTGCCAGCAGTCCCCAGGGGCAGAGCTCCTACAATGAGCAGTTCTTC.

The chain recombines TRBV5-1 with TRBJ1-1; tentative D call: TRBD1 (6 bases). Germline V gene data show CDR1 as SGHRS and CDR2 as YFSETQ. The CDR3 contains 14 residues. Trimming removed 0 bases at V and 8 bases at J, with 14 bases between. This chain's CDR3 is CASSLAMGGREAFF. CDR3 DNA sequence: TGCGCCAGCAGCTTGGCCATGGGGGGCCGGGAAGCTTTCTTT. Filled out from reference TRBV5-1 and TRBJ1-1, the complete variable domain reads KAGVTQTPRYLIKTRGQQVTLSCSPISGHRSVSWYQQTPGQGLQFLFEYFSETQRNKGNFPGRFSGRQFSNSRSEMNVSTLELGDSALYLCASSLAMGGREAFFGQGTRLTVV.

The CDR3 region is CSPWNSISSNRAAAEQYF. The CDR3 DNA reads as TGCAGTCCTTGGAACAGCATATCTTCTAATCGGGCGGCGGCCGAGCAGTACTTC. This rearrangement joins TRBV20-1 to TRBJ2-7; no clear D gene. V was trimmed by 8 bases and J by 6 bases, leaving 35 bases between them. Germline CDR1 DFQATT, CDR2 SNEGSKA (reference sequence). The CDR3 contains 18 residues.

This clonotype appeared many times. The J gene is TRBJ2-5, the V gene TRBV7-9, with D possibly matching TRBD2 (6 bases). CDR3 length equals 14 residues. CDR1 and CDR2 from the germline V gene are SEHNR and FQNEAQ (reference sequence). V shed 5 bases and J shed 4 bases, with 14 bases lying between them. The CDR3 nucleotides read TGTGCCAGCAGCGAATCAGGGCGGGGAGAGACCCAGTACTTC. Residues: CASSESGRGETQYF.

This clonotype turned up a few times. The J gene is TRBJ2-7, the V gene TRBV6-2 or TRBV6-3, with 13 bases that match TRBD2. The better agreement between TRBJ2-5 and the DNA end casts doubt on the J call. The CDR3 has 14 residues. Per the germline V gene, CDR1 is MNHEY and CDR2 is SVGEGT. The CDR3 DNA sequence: TGTGCCAGCAGGGGACTAGCGGGGAGGGAGACCCAGTACTTC. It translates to CASRGLAGRETQYF.

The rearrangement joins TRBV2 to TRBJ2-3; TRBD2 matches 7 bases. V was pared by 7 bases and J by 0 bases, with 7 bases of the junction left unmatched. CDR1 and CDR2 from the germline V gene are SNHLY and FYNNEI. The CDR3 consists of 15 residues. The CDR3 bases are TGTGCCAGCATGCGGGAACTAGCGAGCACAGATACGCAGTATTTT. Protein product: CASMRELASTDTQYF.